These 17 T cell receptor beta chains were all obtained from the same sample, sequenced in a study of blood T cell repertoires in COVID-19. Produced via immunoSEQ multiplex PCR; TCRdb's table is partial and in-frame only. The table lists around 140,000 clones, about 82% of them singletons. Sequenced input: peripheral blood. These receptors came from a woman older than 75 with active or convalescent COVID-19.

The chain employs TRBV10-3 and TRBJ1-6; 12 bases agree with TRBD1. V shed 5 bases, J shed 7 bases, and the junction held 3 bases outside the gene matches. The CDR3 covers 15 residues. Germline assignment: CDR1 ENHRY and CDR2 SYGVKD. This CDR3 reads CAISPGTGGNSPLHF. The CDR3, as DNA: TGTGCCATCAGTCCCGGGACAGGGGGCAATTCACCCCTCCACTTT.

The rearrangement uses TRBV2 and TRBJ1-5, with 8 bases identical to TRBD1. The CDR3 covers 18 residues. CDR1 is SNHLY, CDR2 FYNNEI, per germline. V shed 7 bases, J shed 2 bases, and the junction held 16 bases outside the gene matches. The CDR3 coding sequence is TGTGCCAGCAAAATAGGACAGGGAAAAGTCTCTGGCAATCAGCCCCAGCATTTT. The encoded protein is CASKIGQGKVSGNQPQHF.

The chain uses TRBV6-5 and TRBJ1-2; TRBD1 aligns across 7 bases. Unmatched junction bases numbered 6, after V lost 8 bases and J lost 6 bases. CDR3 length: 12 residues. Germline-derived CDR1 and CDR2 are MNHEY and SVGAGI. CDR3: CASRRQGDGYTF. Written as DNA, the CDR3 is TGTGCCAGCCGCCGACAGGGTGATGGCTACACCTTC.

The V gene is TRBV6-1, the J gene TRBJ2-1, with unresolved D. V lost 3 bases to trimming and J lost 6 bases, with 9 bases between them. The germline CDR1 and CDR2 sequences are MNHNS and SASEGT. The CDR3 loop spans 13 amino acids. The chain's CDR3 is CASSERSRNEQFF. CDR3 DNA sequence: TGTGCCAGCAGTGAGAGATCGCGCAATGAGCAGTTCTTC.

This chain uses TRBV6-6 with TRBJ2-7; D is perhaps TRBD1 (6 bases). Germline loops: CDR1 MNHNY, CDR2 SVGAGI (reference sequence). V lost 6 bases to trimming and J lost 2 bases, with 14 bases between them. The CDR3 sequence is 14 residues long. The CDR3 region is CASRQGRGPYEQYF. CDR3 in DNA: TGTGCCAGCAGACAGGGAAGGGGACCCTACGAGCAGTACTTC.

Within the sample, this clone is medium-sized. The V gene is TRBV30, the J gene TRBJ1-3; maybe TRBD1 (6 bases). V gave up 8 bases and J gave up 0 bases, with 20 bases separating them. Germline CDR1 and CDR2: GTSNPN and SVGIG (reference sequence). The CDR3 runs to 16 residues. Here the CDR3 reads CARSQGGAFSGNTIYF. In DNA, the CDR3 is TGTGCCCGATCCCAAGGGGGAGCTTTCTCTGGAAACACCATATATTTT.

CDR3 protein: CASRVQTGRNYGYTF. CDR3 nucleotides: TGTGCCAGCAGAGTTCAGACAGGACGGAACTATGGCTACACCTTC. The chain employs TRBV2 and TRBJ1-2; tentatively, D is TRBD1 (6 bases). The V gene's germline CDR1 is SNHLY and CDR2 FYNNEI. The CDR3 loop spans 15 amino acids. Trimming took off 6 bases at V and 2 bases at J, with 16 bases between the two ends.

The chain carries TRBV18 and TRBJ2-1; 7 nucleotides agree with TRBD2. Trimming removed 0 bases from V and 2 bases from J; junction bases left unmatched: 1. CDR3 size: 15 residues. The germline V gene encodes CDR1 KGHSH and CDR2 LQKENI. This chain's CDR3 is CASSPPAGAYNEQFF. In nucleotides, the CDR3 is TGTGCCAGCTCACCACCGGCGGGAGCCTACAATGAGCAGTTCTTC.

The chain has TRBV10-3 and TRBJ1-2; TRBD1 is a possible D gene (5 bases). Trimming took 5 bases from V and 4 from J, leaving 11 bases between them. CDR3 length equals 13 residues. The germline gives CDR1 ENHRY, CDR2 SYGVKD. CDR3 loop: CAISQGQSYGYTF. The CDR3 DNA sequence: TGTGCCATCAGTCAAGGACAAAGCTATGGCTACACCTTC.

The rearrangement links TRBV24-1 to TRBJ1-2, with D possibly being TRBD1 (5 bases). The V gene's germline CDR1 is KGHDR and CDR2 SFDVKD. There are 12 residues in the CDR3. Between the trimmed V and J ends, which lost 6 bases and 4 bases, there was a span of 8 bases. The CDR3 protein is CATSRGTYGYTF. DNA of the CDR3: TGTGCCACCAGTCGGGGGACCTATGGCTACACCTTC.

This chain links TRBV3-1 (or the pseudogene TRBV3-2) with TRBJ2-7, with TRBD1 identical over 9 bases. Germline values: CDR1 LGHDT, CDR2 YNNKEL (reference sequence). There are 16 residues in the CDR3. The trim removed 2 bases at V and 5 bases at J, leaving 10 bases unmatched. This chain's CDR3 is CASSQPQPDRGHEQYF. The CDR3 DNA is TGTGCCAGCAGCCAACCCCAACCGGACAGGGGCCACGAGCAGTACTTC.

This CDR3 is CATTGNTEAFF. The CDR3 DNA follows: TGTGCCACGACAGGGAACACTGAAGCTTTCTTT. The chain has TRBV28 and TRBJ1-1; weak D call: TRBD1 (6 bases). The CDR3 is 11 residues long. The germline V gene has CDR1 MDHEN and CDR2 SYDVKM. V lost 10 bases to trimming and J lost 1 base, with 7 bases between them. Filled out from reference TRBV28 and TRBJ1-1, the complete variable domain reads DVKVTQSSRYLVKRTGEKVFLECVQDMDHENMFWYRQDPGLGLRLIYFSYDVKMKEKGDIPEGYSVSREKKERFSLILESASTNQTSMYLCATTGNTEAFFGQGTRLTVV.

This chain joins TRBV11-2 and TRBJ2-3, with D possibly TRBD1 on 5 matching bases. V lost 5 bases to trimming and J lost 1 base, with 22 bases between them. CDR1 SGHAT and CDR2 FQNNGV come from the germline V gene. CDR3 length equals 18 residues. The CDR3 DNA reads TGTGCCAGCAGCGACTTGGGGCGAAAGCCTGGAGGCACAGATACGCAGTATTTT. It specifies CASSDLGRKPGGTDTQYF.

CDR3 in amino acids: CASSMRRDTEAFF. The CDR3, as DNA: TGTGCCAGCTCCATGAGACGGGACACTGAAGCTTTCTTT. V usage is TRBV18 and J usage is TRBJ1-1; D gene unclear. This CDR3 has 13 amino acids. V gave up 6 bases and J gave up 3 bases, with 11 bases separating them. Germline V gene lookup returns CDR1 KGHSH and CDR2 LQKENI.

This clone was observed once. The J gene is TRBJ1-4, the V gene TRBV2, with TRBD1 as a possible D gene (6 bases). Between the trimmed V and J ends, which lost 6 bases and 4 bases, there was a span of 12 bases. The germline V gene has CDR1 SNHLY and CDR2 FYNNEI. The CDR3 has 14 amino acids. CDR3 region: CASRAGVDNEKLFF. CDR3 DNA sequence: TGTGCCAGCAGGGCAGGGGTAGATAATGAAAAACTGTTTTTT.

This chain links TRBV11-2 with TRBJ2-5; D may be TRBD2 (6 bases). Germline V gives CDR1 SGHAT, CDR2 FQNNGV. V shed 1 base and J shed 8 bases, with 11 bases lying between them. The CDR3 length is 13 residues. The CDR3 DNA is TGTGCCAGCAGCTTAGTGGGAGGTCGAACCCAGTACTTC. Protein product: CASSLVGGRTQYF.

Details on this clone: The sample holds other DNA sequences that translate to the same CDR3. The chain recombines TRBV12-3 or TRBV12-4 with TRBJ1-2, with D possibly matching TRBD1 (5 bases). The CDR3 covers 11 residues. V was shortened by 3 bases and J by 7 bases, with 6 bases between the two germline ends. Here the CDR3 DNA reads TGTGCCAGCAGTTTCAGGGTTGGCTACACCTTC. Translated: CASSFRVGYTF.